This TCR beta chain is drawn from a study of blood T cell repertoires in COVID-19. Only in-frame clones appear in the TCRdb table, and some are missing; sequencing was by immunoSEQ multiplex PCR. The sample consists of around 250,000 clones, under 90% of them appearing once. There are 16 residues in the CDR3. Germline V gene data show CDR1 as SGHTA and CDR2 as FQGNSA. V was pared by 4 bases and J by 0 bases, with 16 bases between. Symptom resolution, clearance, or two negative PCRs marked the recovered donors of Cohort 3. This clonotype originated in a man aged 18 to 35 who had recovered from COVID-19. The rearrangement uses TRBV7-2 and TRBJ2-7; a weak D match, TRBD2 (5 bases). The source material was PBMCs or T cells enriched from blood (not recorded which). The CDR3 loop is CASSSPDSTSSYEQYF. In DNA, the CDR3 is TGTGCCAGCAGCTCGCCGGACTCAACGAGCTCCTACGAGCAGTACTTC.